The next 14 T cell receptor beta chains were all read from a single sample in a study of radiotherapy plus CTLA-4 blockade in lung cancer. Sequencing used immunoSEQ multiplex PCR; TCRdb keeps in-frame clones, though not all of them. The table has more than 90,000 clones, 81% seen once; the top ten hold roughly 3.5%. This specimen consisted of peripheral blood, obtained from a patient treated with radiotherapy plus ipilimumab. The receptors come from a human donor with non-small cell lung cancer that progressed on radiotherapy plus ipilimumab. Some clones in this sample may be carry-over from other donors' samples.

The genes are TRBV5-4 and TRBJ2-1; 10 bases agree with TRBD2. The ends lost 6 bases at V and 4 bases at J; junction bases unmatched: 7. The germline V gene has CDR1 SGHNT and CDR2 YYREEE (reference sequence). The CDR3 has 15 residues. For the CDR3, the DNA is TGTGCCAGCATATCTAGCGGGGGCACATACAATGAGCAGTTCTTC. It encodes CASISSGGTYNEQFF.

This clone has just one count. This CDR3 is CASSTQGMIIEAFF. The DNA for the CDR3 is TGTGCCAGCAGTACTCAGGGGATGATTATTGAAGCTTTCTTT. This chain joins TRBV2 and TRBJ1-1; perhaps TRBD1 as D (6 bases). V was trimmed by 5 bases and J by 7 bases, leaving 17 bases between them. CDR1 and CDR2 from the germline V gene are SNHLY and FYNNEI. The CDR3 loop spans 14 amino acids. Based on the CDR3 plus reference TRBV2 and TRBJ1-1, the full variable domain is EPEVTQTPSHQVTQMGQEVILRCVPISNHLYFYWYRQILGQKVEFLVSFYNNEISEKSEIFDDQFSVERPDGSNFTLKIRSTKLEDSAMYFCASSTQGMIIEAFFGQGTRLTVV.

This sequence joins TRBV12-5 and TRBJ1-5; possible D gene TRBD1, 5 bases. The V gene's germline CDR1 is LGHNT and CDR2 FRNRAP. The V gene lost 1 base and the J gene lost 0 bases, with 13 bases spanning the gap. The CDR3 spans 17 residues. The CDR3 DNA reads TGTGCTAGTGGTTTGGGAACCCGACAGAATAGCAATCAGCCCCAGCATTTT. Protein: CASGLGTRQNSNQPQHF.

A note on this clone: One junction end disagrees with the germline gene, perhaps due to a read error. This chain joins TRBV11-3 and TRBJ2-7; no firm D call. The CDR3 extends over 13 amino acids. Germline values: CDR1 SGHNT, CDR2 YENEEA. CDR3 DNA: TGTGCCAGCAGCCTAGAGCACTCCTACGAGCAGTACTTC. It specifies CASSLEHSYEQYF.

The chain employs TRBV28 and TRBJ2-5; no firm D call. The CDR3 sequence is 13 residues long. Trimming removed 5 bases at V and 1 base at J, with 8 bases between. Germline V lookup: CDR1 MDHEN, CDR2 SYDVKM. The CDR3 loop is CASSPDSQETQYF. For the CDR3, the DNA is TGTGCCAGCAGTCCAGATAGCCAAGAGACCCAGTACTTC.

The rearrangement uses TRBV7-2 and TRBJ1-3, with unresolved D. CDR1 SGHTA and CDR2 FQGNSA come from the germline V gene. The CDR3 totals 13 residues. Trimming shortened V by 3 bases and J by 6 bases, and 9 bases separated the two germline ends. In DNA, the CDR3 is TGTGCCAGCAGCTTGTTCCCACAAAACACCATATATTTT. Residues: CASSLFPQNTIYF. Supplemented by reference TRBV7-2 and TRBJ1-3, the full variable domain reads GAGVSQSPSNKVTEKGKDVELRCDPISGHTALYWYRQSLGQGLEFLIYFQGNSAPDKSGLPSDRFSAERTGGSVSTLTIQRTQQEDSAVYLCASSLFPQNTIYFGEGSWLTVV.

The chain carries TRBV25-1 and TRBJ1-5; 9 nucleotides line up with TRBD1. V lost 6 bases and J lost 3; bases outside the gene matches: 6. Germline assignment: CDR1 MGHDK and CDR2 SYGVNS. There are 15 residues in the CDR3. This CDR3 reads CASRPGTGFNQPQHF. The CDR3 DNA follows: TGTGCCAGCAGACCCGGGACAGGGTTCAATCAGCCCCAGCATTTT.

This chain links TRBV7-6 with TRBJ2-4; unclear D gene. CDR3 size: 18 residues. CDR1 is SGHVS, CDR2 FNYEAQ, per germline. V gave up 1 base and J gave up 0 bases, with 16 bases separating them. The CDR3 nucleotides are TGTGCCAGCAGCTTAGGGGCCCGAACCTCCCTAGCCAAAAACATTCAGTACTTC. Encoded protein: CASSLGARTSLAKNIQYF.

The chain recombines TRBV7-2 with TRBJ2-2, with 9 nucleotides matching TRBD1. Per the germline V gene, CDR1 is SGHTA and CDR2 is FQGNSA. Unmatched junction bases numbered 5, after V lost 1 base and J lost 5 bases. This CDR3 is 16 amino acids long. The CDR3 DNA reads TGTGCCAGCAGCTTAGTAGGGACAGGGTATACCGGGGAGCTGTTTTTT. Translated: CASSLVGTGYTGELFF.

Ten or more counts support this clone. The chain links TRBV7-9 to TRBJ1-5, with 7 bases aligning to TRBD1. The CDR3 loop spans 17 amino acids. Germline V lookup: CDR1 SEHNR, CDR2 FQNEAQ (reference sequence). After removal of 5 bases from V and 0 bases from J, the junction contained 10 bases not matched to a gene. Here the CDR3 reads CASSPGTGTDSNQPQHF. For the CDR3, the DNA is TGTGCCAGCAGCCCCGGAACCGGGACAGATAGCAATCAGCCCCAGCATTTT.

The rearrangement links TRBV4-2 to TRBJ2-5, with TRBD2 as a possible D gene (6 bases). The CDR3 extends over 16 amino acids. The V and J ends lost 0 bases and 1 base respectively, with 12 bases between them. Germline V gene lookup returns CDR1 LGHNA and CDR2 YNFKEQ. The CDR3 loop reads CASSQEGAGLQETQYF. DNA for the CDR3: TGTGCCAGCAGCCAAGAGGGTGCGGGACTCCAAGAGACCCAGTACTTC.

The V call is TRBV27, the J call TRBJ2-3; TRBD2 matches 8 bases. Germline CDR1 and CDR2: MNHEY and SMNVEV (reference sequence). J was trimmed by 2 bases and V by 5 bases; bases with no gene match: 3. CDR3 length: 14 residues. The CDR3 DNA reads as TGTGCCAGCAGTCGCGGGGGGTCCACAGATACGCAGTATTTT. Its translation: CASSRGGSTDTQYF.

The chain carries TRBV6-1 and TRBJ1-5; no reliable D call. The CDR3 is made up of 14 amino acids. Germline-derived CDR1 and CDR2 are MNHNS and SASEGT. The V and J ends lost 1 base and 0 bases respectively, with 4 bases between them. The CDR3 loop reads CASSEEGSNQPQHF. CDR3 coding DNA: TGTGCCAGCAGTGAAGAAGGTAGCAATCAGCCCCAGCATTTT.

The chain links TRBV5-4 to TRBJ2-3, with 7 bases identical to TRBD2. This CDR3 is built from 14 residues. V shed 4 bases, J shed 4 bases, and the junction held 6 bases outside the gene matches. Germline V CDR1 and CDR2: SGHNT, YYREEE (reference sequence). In nucleotides, the CDR3 is TGTGCCAGCAGCCCCGGACTAGAATCAGATACGCAGTATTTT. As protein: CASSPGLESDTQYF. Filled out from reference TRBV5-4 and TRBJ2-3, the complete variable domain reads ETGVTQSPTHLIKTRGQQVTLRCSSQSGHNTVSWYQQALGQGPQFIFQYYREEENGRGNFPPRFSGLQFPNYSSELNVNALELDDSALYLCASSPGLESDTQYFGPGTRLTVL.